This TCR delta chain was captured by sequencing in a study of DNA immune sequencing with unique molecular identifiers (dated by TCRdb to between 2020 and 2021). For context, the study as a whole: Immunomagnetic cell separation was used to enrich gammadelta T cells from buffy coats, and the genomic DNA of the enriched gammadelta T cells was sequenced. Fluorescence-activated cell sorting was used to enrich gammadelta T cells from PBMC of 10 healthy individuals. To compare enriched and non-enriched samples, 85 to 100 ng of enriched gammadelta T-cell DNA and roughly 1,000 ng of non-enriched PBMC DNA were sequenced. An ultrasensitive DNA-based TRD repertoire sequencing method using PCR-introduced unique molecular identifiers was developed and validated in the study. The method was validated on synthetic reference molecules and on blood samples from healthy individuals. All donors were healthy people, and about 11 of the donors were profiled using sorted gammadelta T cells from peripheral blood.

This clone is described as medium-sized (0.01 to 0.1%). This receptor's antigen is unknown. No per-base quality is available; no much larger clone lies one base away. Its CDR3 holds 21 amino acids, cysteine through phenylalanine. CDR3 DNA only is kept here, 63 bases in frame from base 1. Via the germline V gene, CDR1 is GEAIGNYY and CDR2 EKD. V and J are trimmed by 0 bases and 0 bases, and the gene matches miss 11 bases of the junction. Libraries came from multiplex PCR. Genomic DNA was amplified with a 32-plex assay using primers for all 8 TRDV and 4 TRDJ genes covering the CDR3. During approximately 3 cycles of barcoding PCR, a 12-nucleotide UMI was attached, and a second PCR using Illumina adapter primers followed. AMPure XP beads were used to purify the libraries, whose quality was checked on a Fragment Analyzer using the HS NGS Fragment kit. An Illumina MiniSeq mid-output kit with around 19% PhiX and 150 cycles of paired-end reads was used for sequencing. The paper's data handling went like this. MIGEC version 1.2.9 was used to process the reads, grouping the reads by UMI and building error-corrected consensus sequences. Modified VDJtools version 1.2.1 scripts and the tcR R package were used for post-processing. TCRdb reanalyzed the public reads with the CATT caller, and identical DNA sequences were merged afterwards. It is TCRdb's table, rather than the study itself, that gives the V and J calls and clone size. This sample lists around 410 delta-chain clones; 6.5% to 10% were detected once. The leading ten clones occupy less than 60% of the sample.

Results the study describes overall, beyond this receptor: TRD repertoire diversity varied between healthy donors, with several donors highly oligoclonal where top 5 clonotypes exceeded half of productive molecules. Among clonotypes from healthy donors, the most common TRD rearrangement was TRDV2 paired with TRDJ1. The primer-based approach cannot detect novel TRD sequences that are not targeted by the primers.

Sequencing was performed on gamma-delta T cells enriched from blood buffy coat, or unenriched PBMCs (not recorded which). The chain is assembled from TRDV2 and TRDJ3, with 9 bases matching TRDD3. This receptor was obtained from a human donor in good health. The DNA sequence is TGTGCCTGTGACACCCTTCTACGTACTGGGGGACCCTCCTGGGACACCCGACAGATGTTTTTC. This encodes CACDTLLRTGGPSWDTRQMFF.